The 26 T cell receptor beta chains given below trace back to one sample, sequenced in a study of cytomegalovirus exposure and HLA in healthy donors. Primers included in the PCR were 60 Vbeta and 13 Jbeta primers. Here immunoSEQ multiplex PCR was the method, and the copy in TCRdb shows in-frame clones only, minus some. This sample has 65,000 to 90,000 clones, with about 81% found just once. The specimen sequenced was PBMCs. All receptors come from a man aged 70 or older in good health and CMV-seronegative.

The rearrangement links TRBV7-9 to TRBJ1-6; D is perhaps TRBD1 (6 bases). The V gene lost 1 base and the J gene lost 8 bases, with 6 bases spanning the gap. The CDR3 covers 13 residues. The germline V gene has CDR1 SEHNR and CDR2 FQNEAQ (reference sequence). The CDR3 DNA reads TGTGCCAGCAGCTTAGACAGGGATTCACCCCTCCACTTT. Its protein product is CASSLDRDSPLHF.

The chain is built from TRBV30 and TRBJ1-6; tentatively, D is TRBD1 (6 bases). The CDR3 covers 13 residues. With 4 bases removed from V and 7 bases from J, the gap between germline ends came to 11 bases. Per germline, CDR1 GTSNPN and CDR2 SVGIG (reference sequence). This chain's CDR3 is CAWTRQGNSPLHF. The CDR3 DNA reads as TGTGCCTGGACCCGGCAGGGGAATTCACCCCTCCACTTT.

The chain employs TRBV19 and TRBJ1-6; 12 bases align to TRBD1. The CDR3 totals 17 residues. Germline loops: CDR1 LNHDA, CDR2 SQIVND (reference sequence). Trimming cost V 4 bases and J 10 bases; bases outside gene matches: 11. CDR3 residues: CASSTWDRGLGGSPLHF. The CDR3 DNA is TGTGCCAGTAGTACCTGGGACAGGGGGCTTGGCGGATCACCCCTCCACTTT.

On this clone: One junction end disagrees with the germline gene, perhaps due to a read error. This same CDR3 is encoded by further DNA sequences in the sample. The V and J genes are TRBV7-2 and TRBJ2-7, with 7 nucleotides matching TRBD2. This CDR3 is built from 14 residues. Looked up from germline, CDR1 is SGHTA and CDR2 is FQGNSA. In nucleotides, the CDR3 is TGTGCCAGCAGCTTAACGGGGGGAAGCTACGAACAGTACTTC. Translated, it gives CASSLTGGSYEQYF.

The chain couples TRBV5-1 to TRBJ2-1, with 7 nucleotides matching TRBD2. CDR3 length equals 15 residues. The ends lost 1 base at V and 0 bases at J; junction bases unmatched: 1. The germline V gene has CDR1 SGHRS and CDR2 YFSETQ. The CDR3 here is CASSLSGGSYNEQFF. The CDR3, as DNA: TGCGCCAGCAGCTTGTCGGGGGGCTCCTACAATGAGCAGTTCTTC.

The V call is TRBV7-2, the J call TRBJ2-5; TRBD2 matches at 8 bases. The DNA end favors TRBJ2-7, so the J call may be wrong. The length of the CDR3 is 15 residues. CDR1 is SGHTA, CDR2 FQGNSA, per germline. DNA of the CDR3: TGTGCCAGCAGCTTTACTAGCGGTGTATCCTACGAGCAGTACTTC. Amino acids: CASSFTSGVSYEQYF.

The rearrangement uses TRBV9 and TRBJ1-1, with 9 bases that match TRBD1. V lost 4 bases to trimming and J lost 1 base; unmatched junction nucleotides: 11. CDR1 is SGDLS, CDR2 YYNGEE, per germline. This CDR3 is built from 17 residues. The CDR3 DNA sequence: TGTGCCAGCAGCCCCCTTTCGGGGACAGGGAAGAACACTGAAGCTTTCTTT. Its translation is CASSPLSGTGKNTEAFF.

The chain combines TRBV19 with TRBJ2-7; D is perhaps TRBD1 (6 bases). Germline V gene lookup returns CDR1 LNHDA and CDR2 SQIVND (reference sequence). CDR3 length: 15 amino acids. V shed 4 bases and J shed 0 bases, with 13 bases lying between them. In DNA form, the CDR3 reads TGTGCCAGTAGTAATTCTGCAGGGGTCTCCTACGAGCAGTACTTC. This gives the protein CASSNSAGVSYEQYF.

This clone was seen only once. The chain couples TRBV5-1 to TRBJ2-5; no firm D call. CDR1 is SGHRS and CDR2 is YFSETQ in the germline V gene. This CDR3 contains 14 residues. The germline V and J ends were trimmed by 5 bases and 5 bases, with 16 bases remaining between them. CDR3 amino acids: CASSSVGEAETQYF. The CDR3 DNA sequence: TGCGCCAGCAGTTCCGTCGGAGAGGCGGAGACCCAGTACTTC.

The chain joins TRBV7-2 to TRBJ2-7; 12 nucleotides match TRBD2. This CDR3 spans 15 amino acids. Trimming removed 5 bases from V and 3 bases from J; junction bases left unmatched: 5. The germline V gene has CDR1 SGHTA and CDR2 FQGNSA. CDR3 nucleotide sequence: TGTGCCAGCAGCCTCTCTAGCGGGGGGGTCTACGAGCAGTACTTC. Its translation: CASSLSSGGVYEQYF. Full variable domain (remainder filled in from reference TRBV7-2 and TRBJ2-7): GAGVSQSPSNKVTEKGKDVELRCDPISGHTALYWYRQSLGQGLEFLIYFQGNSAPDKSGLPSDRFSAERTGGSVSTLTIQRTQQEDSAVYLCASSLSSGGVYEQYFGPGTRLTVT.

The V gene is TRBV5-4, the J gene TRBJ2-7; 9 bases match TRBD1. The V segment lost 0 bases and the J segment 4 bases; nucleotides outside the gene matches: 8. Germline-derived CDR1 and CDR2 are SGHNT and YYREEE (reference sequence). The CDR3 length is 16 residues. The CDR3 protein is CASSLGNRGRSYEQYF. CDR3 in DNA: TGTGCCAGCAGCTTGGGGAACAGGGGGCGTAGTTACGAGCAGTACTTC.

The chain links TRBV11-2 to TRBJ1-5; D ambiguous. From germline, CDR1 is SGHAT and CDR2 FQNNGV. V lost 0 bases, J lost 0 bases, and 6 bases lay in between. This CDR3 comprises 15 residues. The CDR3 DNA sequence: TGTGCCAGCAGCTTAGACGGGAATAGCAATCAGCCCCAGCATTTT. Translated, it gives CASSLDGNSNQPQHF.

The CDR3 loop is CASSFGDTEAFF. DNA for the CDR3: TGTGCCAGCAGCTTCGGGGACACTGAAGCTTTCTTT. The V and J genes are TRBV11-3 and TRBJ1-1; D is undetermined. The germline gives CDR1 SGHNT, CDR2 YENEEA. The length of the CDR3 is 12 residues. Deletions cut 3 bases from V and 3 bases from J, with 5 bases between.

This clone is a singleton in its sample. This chain uses TRBV4-1 with TRBJ1-5; no reliable D call. The germline V gene encodes CDR1 MGHRA and CDR2 YSYEKL. CDR3 length: 15 residues. The V and J ends lost 0 bases and 3 bases respectively, with 9 bases between them. The CDR3 nucleotides are TGCGCCAGCAGCCAAGATCTCGGGAACAATCAGCCCCAGCATTTT. Translated, it gives CASSQDLGNNQPQHF.

This clone has just a few counts. The chain uses TRBV5-6 and TRBJ2-7, with 8 bases lining up with TRBD1. Germline CDR1 and CDR2: SGHDT and YYEEEE. This CDR3 region has 14 residues. Trimming at V came to 5 bases and at J to 0 bases, leaving 4 bases not matched to a gene. The CDR3 reads CASRTQGASYEQYF. The CDR3 nucleotides read TGTGCCAGCAGGACCCAGGGGGCCTCCTACGAGCAGTACTTC.

The chain uses TRBV2 and TRBJ1-6; D is possibly TRBD1 (5 bases). This CDR3 contains 16 residues. The V gene lost 3 bases and the J gene lost 9 bases, with 18 bases spanning the gap. Germline V lookup: CDR1 SNHLY, CDR2 FYNNEI. The CDR3 DNA is TGTGCCAGCAGTGAGAGGGGTCCCTGGGGGGGTTCACCCCTCCACTTT. This gives the protein CASSERGPWGGSPLHF. The variable domain in full, completed from reference TRBV2 and TRBJ1-6, reads EPEVTQTPSHQVTQMGQEVILRCVPISNHLYFYWYRQILGQKVEFLVSFYNNEISEKSEIFDDQFSVERPDGSNFTLKIRSTKLEDSAMYFCASSERGPWGGSPLHFGNGTRLTVT.

The gene calls are TRBV9 and TRBJ1-2, with D perhaps TRBD1 (5 bases). CDR1 is SGDLS, CDR2 YYNGEE, per germline. This CDR3 has 14 residues. V dropped 0 bases and J dropped 6 bases, with 12 bases sitting between them. CDR3 protein: CASSVDHAGNGYTF. For the CDR3, the DNA is TGTGCCAGCAGCGTAGATCACGCAGGGAATGGCTACACCTTC. The full variable domain, in which reference TRBV9 and TRBJ1-2 provide the parts outside the CDR3, is DSGVTQTPKHLITATGQRVTLRCSPRSGDLSVYWYQQSLDQGLQFLIQYYNGEERAKGNILERFSAQQFPDLHSELNLSSLELGDSALYFCASSVDHAGNGYTFGSGTRLTVV.

The V gene is TRBV27, the J gene TRBJ2-7, with 10 bases fitting TRBD1. Trimming removed 7 bases from V and 1 base from J; junction bases left unmatched: 4. Germline assignment: CDR1 MNHEY and CDR2 SMNVEV (reference sequence). CDR3 size: 14 residues. CDR3 sequence reads: CASKPGQGSYEQYF. The CDR3, as DNA: TGTGCCAGCAAGCCGGGACAGGGGTCCTACGAGCAGTACTTC.

The chain employs TRBV7-9 and TRBJ2-7, with a possible D match to TRBD1 (6 bases). The CDR3 extends over 15 amino acids. The V end lost 2 bases, the J end lost 1 base, and 12 bases lay between the germline ends. Germline CDR1 reads SEHNR; CDR2 reads FQNEAQ (reference sequence). CDR3 loop: CASSLIQGKSYEQYF. CDR3 sequence (DNA): TGTGCCAGCAGCTTAATCCAGGGGAAGTCCTACGAGCAGTACTTC.

This chain links TRBV6-1 with TRBJ2-7; 8 nucleotides match TRBD2. The junction had 4 bases not matched to a gene; V was cut back by 3 bases and J by 0 bases. This CDR3 spans 15 amino acids. From germline, CDR1 is MNHNS and CDR2 SASEGT. CDR3: CASSDSGVPSYEQYF. The CDR3 region has the DNA TGTGCCAGCAGTGATAGCGGGGTCCCCTCCTACGAGCAGTACTTC.

This clone was observed a handful of times. The chain employs TRBV5-6 and TRBJ2-7, with TRBD2 matching 8 bases. The V gene's germline CDR1 is SGHDT and CDR2 YYEEEE. The CDR3 consists of 16 residues. V lost 1 base, J lost 4 bases, and 10 bases stayed unmatched. In DNA, the CDR3 is TGTGCCAGCAGCTTGATGGGTACTAGCGGCGGTTACGAGCAGTACTTC. Amino acids: CASSLMGTSGGYEQYF.

This rearrangement joins TRBV19 to TRBJ2-1, with 10 bases fitting TRBD1. J lost 5 bases, V lost 5 bases, and 6 bases had no gene match. CDR3 length equals 15 residues. The germline V gene encodes CDR1 LNHDA and CDR2 SQIVND (reference sequence). The CDR3 nucleotides read TGTGCCAGTAGTCTACAGACAGGGGGCCACAATGAGCAGTTCTTC. This gives the protein CASSLQTGGHNEQFF. The full variable domain, in which reference TRBV19 and TRBJ2-1 provide the parts outside the CDR3, is DGGITQSPKYLFRKEGQNVTLSCEQNLNHDAMYWYRQDPGQGLRLIYYSQIVNDFQKGDIAEGYSVSREKKESFPLTVTSAQKNPTAFYLCASSLQTGGHNEQFFGPGTRLTVL.

This clone was observed a handful of times. The rearrangement uses TRBV7-2 and TRBJ2-5; TRBD2 matches 7 bases. J was trimmed by 0 bases and V by 4 bases; bases with no gene match: 8. The length of the CDR3 is 16 residues. In germline, CDR1 is SGHTA, CDR2 FQGNSA. The CDR3 here is CASSWVSGGNQETQYF. In nucleotides, the CDR3 is TGTGCCAGCAGCTGGGTGTCGGGGGGAAACCAAGAGACCCAGTACTTC.

The rearrangement links TRBV19 to TRBJ2-1, with TRBD2 identical over 10 bases. The CDR3 is 15 residues long. Germline assignment: CDR1 LNHDA and CDR2 SQIVND (reference sequence). V shed 4 bases, J shed 5 bases, and the junction held 5 bases outside the gene matches. The CDR3 DNA reads TGTGCCAGTAGTACTTTAGCGGGGGGCCACAATGAGCAGTTCTTC. As protein: CASSTLAGGHNEQFF.

The V and J genes are TRBV11-2 and TRBJ2-1; 8 nucleotides agree with TRBD2. V shed 3 bases, J shed 0 bases, and the junction held 1 base outside the gene matches. This CDR3 is built from 15 residues. Germline V gene sequence: CDR1 SGHAT, CDR2 FQNNGV. CDR3 sequence: CASSFSGSSYNEQFF. In DNA, the CDR3 is TGTGCCAGCAGCTTCAGCGGGAGCTCCTACAATGAGCAGTTCTTC.

This clone was detected a few times. The chain is built from TRBV10-3 and TRBJ2-7, with 11 bases that match TRBD1. The germline gives CDR1 ENHRY, CDR2 SYGVKD. The V segment lost 5 bases and the J segment 7 bases; nucleotides outside the gene matches: 4. The CDR3 length is 13 residues. CDR3 sequence (DNA): TGTGCCATCAGTAGAGGGACAGGGGGTGAGCAGTACTTC. This sequence encodes CAISRGTGGEQYF.